This T cell receptor (beta chain) derives from a study of OX40 agonist ivuxolimab in advanced cancers. Per germline, CDR1 SGHDT and CDR2 YYEEEE. V lost 0 bases and J lost 2, with 7 bases in between. The CDR3 has 14 amino acids. The protocol was immunoSEQ multiplex PCR, while the TCRdb copy is restricted to in-frame clones and leaves out a portion. The sample yields about 64,000 clones, around 80% seen once. The gene calls are TRBV5-6 and TRBJ2-3; D remains unclear. The clonotype originates from an adult with an advanced solid tumor such as melanoma, head and neck, liver or kidney cancer. The specimen comprised CD4+ or CD8+ T cells sorted from blood, sampled in a trial of the OX40 agonist ivuxolimab. The CDR3 nucleotides are TGTGCCAGCAGCTTGGTCCCGAACACAGATACGCAGTATTTT. Encoded protein: CASSLVPNTDTQYF.